These T cell receptor beta chains were read from a single sample in a study of T cell responses to AZD1222 COVID-19 vaccine. Some clones are missing from TCRdb's copy, which holds only in-frame ones; the method was immunoSEQ multiplex PCR. The sample records 130,000 to 150,000 clones, approximately 90% being singletons. The starting material was peripheral blood, obtained 28 days after the second AZD1222 dose. These receptors were obtained from an adult who received the AZD1222 COVID-19 vaccine. The CDR3 runs from the conserved cysteine through the conserved F or W. A D gene is named only where the DNA matches it firmly. Only part of the rows carry a size: once, few, many, or a class if the clone is expanded.

TRBV7-9	TRBJ2-7	TRBD1	NA	TGTGCCAGCAGCTTATGGTCAGGGGGAACCTACGAGCAGTACTTC	CASSLWSGGTYEQYF
TRBV7-2	TRBJ2-7	NA	NA	TGTGCCAGCAGCTTAGATTTATGGCAGGCCTACGAGCAGTACTTC	CASSLDLWQAYEQYF
TRBV9	TRBJ2-3	NA	NA	TGTGCCAGCAGAAGCCGGGACTCCTCTAACACAGATACGCAGTATTTT	CASRSRDSSNTDTQYF
TRBV6-5	TRBJ1-2	NA	NA	TGTGCCAGCAGCCCGTTGGACAGTCCTAACTATGGCTACACCTTC	CASSPLDSPNYGYTF
TRBV18	TRBJ2-1	TRBD1	NA	TGTGCCAGCCGGGCTGGGACAGCCGTAGATGAGCAGTTCTTC	CASRAGTAVDEQFF
TRBV24-1	TRBJ1-2	TRBD1	NA	TGTGCCACCAGCCCCGGGACAGGGGTTGGAGGCTACACCTTC	CATSPGTGVGGYTF
TRBV7-3	TRBJ2-1	NA	once	TGTGCCAGCAGCGGCGGGGTTGTATCCTACAATGAGCAGTTCTTC	CASSGGVVSYNEQFF
TRBV11-3	TRBJ1-4	NA	NA	TGTGCCAGCAGCTTAGATCCAGGGCGCACTAATGAAAAACTGTTTTTT	CASSLDPGRTNEKLFF
TRBV3-1/TRBV3-2	TRBJ2-7	NA	once	TGTGCCAGCAGCACAGGCCCCGAGGGCTACGAGCAGTACTTC	CASSTGPEGYEQYF
TRBV28	TRBJ1-2	NA	NA	TGTGCCAGCAGTTTCGAGTTCGGACATACGGGGAAAGGCTACACCTTC	CASSFEFGHTGKGYTF
TRBV3-1/TRBV3-2	TRBJ2-2	NA	NA	TGTGCCAGCAGACCCCCCGGGACCGCAACCGGGGAGCTGTTTTTT	CASRPPGTATGELFF
TRBV9	TRBJ2-7	NA	NA	TGTGCCAGCAGCCCTATCGGGCAGGACGAGCAGTACTTC	CASSPIGQDEQYF
TRBV28	TRBJ1-2	TRBD1	NA	TGTGCCAGCCGACAGGGCAACGGTGGCTACACCTTC	CASRQGNGGYTF
TRBV9	TRBJ1-2	TRBD1	NA	TGTGCCAGCAGCGGCCGGAGGACAGGGGATGGCTACACCTTC	CASSGRRTGDGYTF
TRBV30	TRBJ1-2	NA	NA	TGTGCCTGGACTCGAGACACCTATGGCTACACCTTC	CAWTRDTYGYTF
TRBV7-6	TRBJ1-1	NA	NA	TGTGCCAGCAGCCCTACAGGGATGAACACTGAAGCTTTCTTT	CASSPTGMNTEAFF
TRBV3-1/TRBV3-2	TRBJ1-3	NA	NA	TGTGCCAGCAGCTTGACAGCATCCCTCTCTGGAAACACCATATATTTT	CASSLTASLSGNTIYF
TRBV28	TRBJ2-7	NA	NA	TGTGCCGTTCTCCACTACGAGCAGTACTTC	CAVLHYEQYF
TRBV25-1	TRBJ2-2	TRBD1	once	TGTGCCAGCAGTCACCGGGACAGAAGCACCGGGGAGCTGTTTTTT	CASSHRDRSTGELFF
TRBV7-9	TRBJ2-3	NA	NA	TGTGCCAGCAAACCTGGGGCTCCCGCAGATACGCAGTATTTT	CASKPGAPADTQYF
TRBV7-2	TRBJ2-7	TRBD1	NA	TGTGCCAGCAGCTTAACAGGGGGTCCTTCCTACGAGCAGTACTTC	CASSLTGGPSYEQYF
TRBV11-3	TRBJ1-3	NA	NA	TGTGCCAGCAGTGCCTCTGGAAACACCATATATTTT	CASSASGNTIYF
TRBV28	TRBJ2-2	TRBD1	NA	TGTGCCAGCAGCGGACAGGGGAGGGGCGGGGAGCTGTTTTTT	CASSGQGRGGELFF
TRBV27	TRBJ1-4	NA	NA	TGTGCCAGCAGTTTAGGTAGGGCCCCGAATGAAAAACTGTTTTTT	CASSLGRAPNEKLFF
TRBV6-4	TRBJ2-1	TRBD2	NA	TGTGCCAGCAGGGCTAGCGGGAGCGATGAGCAGTTCTTC	CASRASGSDEQFF
TRBV7-9	TRBJ2-1	NA	NA	TGTGCCAGCAGCTTAATTAACAATGAGCAGTTCTTC	CASSLINNEQFF
TRBV4-2	TRBJ2-7	NA	NA	TGTGCCAGCAGCCAAGGACCGACCAAGCAGTACTTC	CASSQGPTKQYF
TRBV5-6	TRBJ2-5	NA	NA	TGTGCCAGCAGCTTCCGGGGGGCCGGCGGGGAGACCCAGTACTTC	CASSFRGAGGETQYF
TRBV7-9	TRBJ1-1	NA	once	TGTGCCACCCGGATTAGGGAGAACACTGAAGCTTTCTTT	CATRIRENTEAFF
TRBV28	TRBJ1-4	NA	NA	TGTGCCAGCAGGCGCTCCGGGGATCATAAACTGTTTTTT	CASRRSGDHKLFF
TRBV5-1	TRBJ2-7	NA	NA	TGCGCCAGCAGCATCCGGGACATCTCCTACGAGCAGTACTTC	CASSIRDISYEQYF
TRBV20-1	TRBJ1-1	NA	once	TGCAGTGCTACAGGGTACACTGAAGCTTTCTTT	CSATGYTEAFF
TRBV20-1	TRBJ1-1	NA	NA	TGCAGTGCTGATTCCGGCTTCTTT	CSADSGFF
TRBV7-9	TRBJ2-7	NA	NA	TGTGCCAGCAGCCTCGGGACCTACGAGCAGTACTTC	CASSLGTYEQYF
TRBV15	TRBJ2-7	NA	NA	TGTGCCACCAGCAGAGATTTAAGGGGTTCCTACGAGCAGTACTTC	CATSRDLRGSYEQYF
TRBV5-6	TRBJ2-3	NA	NA	TGTGCCAGCAGGGTAGGCACAGGGAGCACAGATACGCAGTATTTT	CASRVGTGSTDTQYF
TRBV7-9	TRBJ2-2	NA	NA	TGTGCCAGCAGCTTAAACACCGGGGAGCTGTTTTTT	CASSLNTGELFF
TRBV20-1	TRBJ1-1	NA	NA	TGCAGTGCTAGCCTGGACTCTGAAGCTTTCTTT	CSASLDSEAFF
TRBV10-3	TRBJ2-1	TRBD2	NA	TGTGCCTCAGAATCGGCGGGAGGGAGGACTGAGCAGTTCTTC	CASESAGGRTEQFF
TRBV6-5	TRBJ2-3	NA	once	TGTGCCAGCAGTTACTGGGGGGAAAGCACAGATACGCAGTATTTT	CASSYWGESTDTQYF
TRBV19	TRBJ1-1	NA	NA	TGTGCCAGTAGTATACTGGAGGGAGGGAAAGCTTTCTTT	CASSILEGGKAFF
TRBV12-3/TRBV12-4	TRBJ1-1	NA	NA	TGTGCCACCTTAGGGTGGGGAACTGAAGCTTTCTTT	CATLGWGTEAFF
TRBV11-2	TRBJ2-5	TRBD2	NA	TGTGCCAGCAGCTTAGGGGGGACTAGCCCAGAGACCCAGTACTTC	CASSLGGTSPETQYF
TRBV21-1	TRBJ1-5	NA	once	TGTGCCAGCAGCCAACCCGGAAGCAATCAGCCCCAGCATTTT	CASSQPGSNQPQHF
TRBV19	TRBJ2-1	TRBD2	NA	TGTGCCAGTAGTCCCGGGGGGTCGCGGGGGAAATACAATGAGCAGTTCTTC	CASSPGGSRGKYNEQFF
TRBV11-1	TRBJ2-5	NA	NA	TGTGCCAGTGCCCTGGGGGGCCAAGAGACCCAGTACTTC	CASALGGQETQYF
TRBV7-2	TRBJ2-3	TRBD2	NA	TGTGCCAGCAGGCGGGCCCTAGCGGGCACAGATACGCAGTATTTT	CASRRALAGTDTQYF
TRBV4-2	TRBJ2-5	NA	NA	TGTGCCAGCAGCCAGGCCCCCCTGGAAGAGACCCAGTACTTC	CASSQAPLEETQYF
TRBV6-1	TRBJ2-2	NA	NA	TGTGCCAGCAGTGAAGTTCCGGGGAGAGGGGAGCTGTTTTTT	CASSEVPGRGELFF
TRBV6-2/TRBV6-3	TRBJ2-7	NA	NA	TGTGCCAGCAGTTACTACTGGGGGAGTGAGGGCGAGCAGTACTTC	CASSYYWGSEGEQYF
TRBV7-9	TRBJ1-2	TRBD1	NA	TGTGCCAGCAGCTTAGCTGGACAGGCAAATGGCTACACCTTC	CASSLAGQANGYTF
TRBV11-3	TRBJ2-7	NA	once	TGTGCCAGCAGCTCCCAACGGCTGGGCAGCTCCTACGAGCAGTACTTC	CASSSQRLGSSYEQYF
TRBV5-1	TRBJ2-2	NA	NA	TGCGCCAGCAGCTCGGGTGGGGCTAGCAGGGACACCGGGGAGCTGTTTTTT	CASSSGGASRDTGELFF
TRBV24-1	TRBJ2-4	TRBD1	once	TGTGCCACCAGTGTCCCCTCAGCCGGGACAGATTACGGAATGGCCAAAAACATTCAGTACTTC	CATSVPSAGTDYGMAKNIQYF
TRBV12-3/TRBV12-4	TRBJ1-2	NA	NA	TGTGCCAGCAGTCTTACAGGTTATGGCTACACCTTC	CASSLTGYGYTF
TRBV24-1	TRBJ1-1	NA	NA	TGTGCCACCAGTGATTCCCTGAACACTGAAGCTTTCTTT	CATSDSLNTEAFF
TRBV19	TRBJ1-4	NA	NA	TGTGCCAGTAGTACCTACAGGGCAACTAATGAAAAACTGTTTTTT	CASSTYRATNEKLFF
TRBV6-5	TRBJ1-2	NA	NA	TGTGCCAGCAGTTACCTCGGACAGAACTATGGCTACACCTTC	CASSYLGQNYGYTF
TRBV24-1	TRBJ2-3	NA	NA	TGTGCCACCAGTGATCAGGTGCTGGGCACAGATACGCAGTATTTT	CATSDQVLGTDTQYF
TRBV5-4	TRBJ2-7	TRBD2	NA	TGTGCCAGCAGCCCTGGCGGGGGGAAGGACTACGAGCAGTACTTC	CASSPGGGKDYEQYF